These 18 T cell receptor beta chains came from one sample sequenced in a study of T-cell memory formation after mild COVID-19 (dated by TCRdb to the early 2020s). Preparation of the library involved 5' RACE. The sequencer was an Illumina NovaSeq 6000. The public reads were run again by TCRdb, first through fastp at Q25 and then through MiXCR, and only productive beta chains were kept. Every distinct CDR3 protein forms one entry, paired with its most common genes and DNA. Here the sample has roughly 100,000 distinct CDR3 sequences; around 15% occur a single time. The ten largest clones represent 28% of the sample. The sequenced sample consisted of PBMCs or a T cell subset sorted from them (not recorded which). All receptors come from an adult woman who had mild COVID-19 (a few samples of this study predate the infection). The sample titles of this study are shuffled in the database, so cell type and time point are left out; the donor was told from shared clones.

V is TRBV29-1 and J is TRBJ2-3; 7 bases are shared with TRBD1. J was trimmed by 2 bases and V by 0 bases; bases with no gene match: 11. CDR1 is SQVTM, CDR2 ANQGSEA, per germline. This CDR3 is 17 amino acids long. CDR3 loop: CSVEDWSSTGITDTQYF. CDR3 sequence (DNA): TGCAGCGTTGAAGATTGGAGTTCGACAGGGATCACAGATACGCAGTATTTT.

This clonotype has a handful of counts. This rearrangement joins TRBV6-2 or TRBV6-3 to TRBJ1-5, with 11 bases fitting TRBD1. Germline CDR1 MNHEY, CDR2 SVGEGT. This CDR3 spans 15 amino acids. The V segment lost 6 bases and the J segment 6 bases; nucleotides outside the gene matches: 7. The CDR3, as DNA: TGTGCCAGCAGCCGAGGACAGGGGGCCGCTCAGCCCCAGCATTTT. This gives the protein CASSRGQGAAQPQHF.

This chain connects TRBV5-1 to TRBJ1-2; D remains ambiguous. Trimming stripped 0 bases from V and 2 bases from J, with 8 bases between. Germline CDR1 and CDR2: SGHRS and YFSETQ. This CDR3 is built from 14 residues. This chain's CDR3 is CASSLVAGNYGYTF. CDR3 bases: TGCGCCAGCAGCTTGGTAGCGGGAAACTATGGCTACACCTTC. The entire variable domain, with the rest obtained from reference TRBV5-1 and TRBJ1-2, is as follows: KAGVTQTPRYLIKTRGQQVTLSCSPISGHRSVSWYQQTPGQGLQFLFEYFSETQRNKGNFPGRFSGRQFSNSRSEMNVSTLELGDSALYLCASSLVAGNYGYTFGSGTRLTVV.

This chain uses TRBV6-2 or TRBV6-3 with TRBJ2-7; 8 nucleotides agree with TRBD2. Germline values: CDR1 MNHEY, CDR2 SVGEGT. The CDR3 sequence is 13 residues long. V shed 6 bases and J 5 bases; nucleotides not matched to a gene: 6. The CDR3 spells CASSIAGTNEQYF. The CDR3 bases are TGTGCCAGCAGCATAGCGGGGACCAACGAGCAGTACTTC.

V usage is TRBV4-3 and J usage is TRBJ2-5; 10 bases match TRBD2. Trimming cost V 2 bases and J 0 bases; bases outside gene matches: 3. CDR1 and CDR2 (germline): LGHNA, YSLEER. The CDR3 loop spans 16 amino acids. CDR3 protein: CASSQLAGENQETQYF. The CDR3 DNA sequence: TGCGCCAGCAGCCAACTAGCGGGAGAGAACCAAGAGACCCAGTACTTC.

This chain joins TRBV10-3 and TRBJ2-3; D is uncertain. The V and J ends lost 3 bases and 4 bases respectively, with 8 bases between them. The CDR3 sequence is 13 residues long. Germline V gene lookup returns CDR1 ENHRY and CDR2 SYGVKD. DNA of the CDR3: TGTGCCATCAGTGATTCGGGTCCAGATACGCAGTATTTT. Amino acids: CAISDSGPDTQYF.

The chain employs TRBV24-1 and TRBJ2-2; maybe TRBD1 (5 bases). Per germline, CDR1 KGHDR and CDR2 SFDVKD. Trimming pared 3 bases from V and 4 bases from J, leaving 11 bases between. CDR3 length: 15 amino acids. This CDR3 is CATSDPRRGTGELFF. The CDR3 DNA reads as TGTGCCACCAGTGATCCACGTAGGGGCACCGGGGAGCTGTTTTTT.

This clonotype was detected a few times. The rearrangement links TRBV4-2 to TRBJ2-7; TRBD2 might be the D (7 bases). Trimming stripped 0 bases from V and 5 bases from J, with 17 bases between. The CDR3 runs to 16 residues. Germline lookup yields CDR1 LGHNA and CDR2 YNFKEQ. The CDR3 protein is CASSQEGGGRTHEQYF. DNA for the CDR3: TGTGCCAGCAGCCAAGAAGGGGGGGGAAGGACCCACGAGCAGTACTTC.

V gene TRBV21-1 combines with J gene TRBJ1-2; TRBD1, the table's D call, was not compared with the DNA. TRBV21-1 corresponds to a pseudogene. This CDR3 region has 14 residues. In nucleotides, the CDR3 is TGTGCCAGCAGCCCGCAGGGAGAGGAATATGGCTACACCTTC. It encodes CASSPQGEEYGYTF.

This clonotype was seen once. The chain links TRBV7-2 to TRBJ2-3, with TRBD2 matching over 12 bases. In germline, CDR1 is SGHTA, CDR2 FQGNSA. V was pared by 5 bases and J by 6 bases, with 9 bases of the junction left unmatched. This CDR3 is built from 16 residues. This chain's CDR3 is CASSLRLAGDSDTQYF. The CDR3 DNA reads as TGTGCCAGCAGCCTTAGACTAGCGGGAGATTCGGATACGCAGTATTTT.

The sample holds a few counts of this clonotype. The chain is built from TRBV15 and TRBJ1-2; D is possibly TRBD1 (5 bases). Looked up from germline, CDR1 is LNHNV and CDR2 is YYDKDF (reference sequence). The CDR3 sequence is 16 residues long. Between the trimmed V and J ends, which lost 1 base and 10 bases, there was a span of 22 bases. CDR3 loop: CATSRGRAGSVWDYTF. The DNA for the CDR3 is TGTGCCACCAGCAGAGGCCGGGCAGGGTCGGTTTGGGACTACACCTTC.

In its sample, this clonotype was seen a few times. This chain links TRBV6-6 with TRBJ1-1; no definite D call. V was trimmed by 8 bases and J by 0 bases, leaving 7 bases between them. The germline V gene encodes CDR1 MNHNY and CDR2 SVGAGI (reference sequence). The CDR3 extends over 12 amino acids. The CDR3 sequence: CASGALNTEAFF. CDR3 sequence (DNA): TGTGCCAGCGGAGCCTTGAACACTGAAGCTTTCTTT.

J is TRBJ2-1 and V is TRBV4-1, with D possibly being TRBD1 or TRBD2 (6 bases each). V lost 4 bases and J 0 bases, leaving 19 bases between the germline ends. The V gene's germline CDR1 is MGHRA and CDR2 YSYEKL. This CDR3 contains 18 residues. Written as DNA, the CDR3 is TGCGCCAGCAGCCTACGGGGGCCCCCCGGGGCCTCCTACAATGAGCAGTTCTTC. Protein: CASSLRGPPGASYNEQFF.

V usage is TRBV13 and J usage is TRBJ2-7; a weak D match, TRBD1 (5 bases). The CDR3 runs to 14 residues. Deletions cut 5 bases from V and 3 bases from J, with 14 bases between. Germline V lookup: CDR1 PRHDT, CDR2 FYEKMQ (reference sequence). In nucleotides, the CDR3 is TGTGCCAGCAGCCCCAGCCAGGGTGACTACGAGCAGTACTTC. Its translation is CASSPSQGDYEQYF.

This clonotype was recorded a few times. CDR3 protein: CASSQRGLQAYNEQFF. The CDR3 region has the DNA TGTGCCAGCAGCCAACGGGGACTCCAGGCCTACAATGAGCAGTTCTTC. V is TRBV4-2 and J is TRBJ2-1, with a tentative D call TRBD2 (6 bases). The length of the CDR3 is 16 residues. V was pared by 2 bases and J by 2 bases, with 13 bases between. Germline lookup yields CDR1 LGHNA and CDR2 YNFKEQ.

The J gene is TRBJ2-7, the V gene TRBV29-1; possibly TRBD1 for D (5 bases). V gave up 1 base and J gave up 5 bases, with 15 bases separating them. The CDR3 is 14 residues long. CDR1 SQVTM and CDR2 ANQGSEA come from the germline V gene. CDR3 bases: TGCAGCGTTGAAGCCAGGGCGCGGTCCCACGAGCAGTACTTC. It specifies CSVEARARSHEQYF.

The genes are TRBV11-1 and TRBJ2-5; no definite D call. The CDR3 has 12 amino acids. Trimming cost V 5 bases and J 5 bases, with 9 bases left between them. Per the germline V gene, CDR1 is SGHAT and CDR2 is FQDESV (reference sequence). CDR3 amino acids: CASSNPEETQYF. In nucleotides, the CDR3 is TGTGCCAGCAGCAACCCCGAGGAGACCCAGTACTTC.

The chain recombines TRBV25-1 with TRBJ2-7; D tentatively reads TRBD1 or TRBD2 (5 bases each). V was clipped by 0 bases and J by 6 bases, with 18 bases between them. The CDR3 runs to 16 residues. Germline V CDR1 and CDR2: MGHDK, SYGVNS. The CDR3 DNA follows: TGTGCCAGCAGTGAATATACAGAAGGGGACCTCTGCGAGCAGTACTTC. This codes for CASSEYTEGDLCEQYF.